What follows are 20 T cell receptor beta chains derived from one specimen sequenced in a study of T cells in women clearing cervical HPV infection (dated by TCRdb to the late 2010s). The library was obtained by the immunoSEQ multiplex PCR assay. TCRdb mirrors the immuneACCESS table, restricted to in-frame sequences. Some clones are absent from its copies; in checked studies, under half trace to an unresolved V gene, and the reason for the others is unknown. The sample table records about 25,000 clones. Around 3.9% of the sample is held by the ten biggest clonotypes. Sequenced material: blood buffy coat. Receptor source: a woman between 18 and 70 years old with a cervical HPV16 infection that either progressed to CIN3+ or cleared (not recorded which).

Worth noting for this clone: The read halts 3 residues ahead of the CDR3 end, with the missing end drawn from the germline J gene. The chain carries TRBV5-1 and TRBJ1-4; D is possibly TRBD1 (5 bases). Germline V CDR1 and CDR2: SGHRS, YFSETQ. With 1 base removed from V and 8 bases from J, the gap between germline ends came to 12 bases. This CDR3 has 14 amino acids. The CDR3 protein is CASSLKGAGEKLFF. CDR3 DNA, as far as it was read: TGCGCCAGCAGCTTGAAAGGGGCCGGGGAAAAA.

Details on this clone: The junction departs from germline at one end; a sequencing error may be responsible. The read stops 3 residues short of the end of the CDR3; the missing end is completed from the germline J gene. This sequence joins TRBV4-2 and TRBJ2-4; a possible D gene is TRBD2 (6 bases). CDR1 is LGHNA and CDR2 is YNFKEQ in the germline V gene. The CDR3 has 15 amino acids. Here the CDR3 reads CASSQLGLAKNIQYF. The DNA read from the CDR3 is TGCGCCAGCAGCCAGTTGGGACTAGCCAAAAACATT.

As to this clone: The sequenced fragment ends 3 residues before the CDR3 boundary, so the rest is inferred from the germline J gene. V and J are TRBV12-3 or TRBV12-4 and TRBJ2-3, with 7 nucleotides matching TRBD2. V was clipped by 6 bases and J by 6 bases; unmatched bases: 3. The CDR3 extends over 12 amino acids. The CDR3 loop reads CASSPTSDTQYF. The sequenced part of the CDR3 DNA is TGTGCCAGCAGCCCGACTAGCGATACG.

As for this clone: The CDR3 goes on 3 residues after the read ends, and that part is filled in from the germline J gene. V usage is TRBV13 and J usage is TRBJ2-1; TRBD1 aligns across 8 bases. V lost 7 bases, J lost 8 bases, and 1 base stayed unmatched. Germline CDR1 and CDR2: PRHDT and FYEKMQ (reference sequence). This CDR3 contains 11 residues. CDR3 DNA (partial): TGTGCCAGCACCAGGGGGCATGAG. Residues: CASTRGHE. The entire CDR3 protein reads CASTRGHEQFF.

A note on this clone: The read ends 3 residues shy of where the CDR3 ends; the end is completed using the germline J gene. The rearrangement joins TRBV6-2 or TRBV6-3 to TRBJ1-2; no firm D call. Per the germline V gene, CDR1 is MNHEY and CDR2 is SVGEGT. V was cut by 4 bases and J by 4 bases, with 10 bases left in between. The CDR3 is 13 amino acids. CDR3 in amino acids: CASSFTGSYGYTF. CDR3 DNA (partial): TGTGCCAGCAGTTTTACGGGGAGCTATGGC.

With regard to this clone: The CDR3 goes on 3 residues after the read ends, and that part is filled in from the germline J gene. The V call is TRBV18, the J call TRBJ1-2; D is possibly TRBD1 (5 bases). Trimming removed 1 base at V and 3 bases at J, with 15 bases between. The CDR3 sequence is 16 residues long. CDR1 and CDR2 (germline): KGHSH, LQKENI. Partial CDR3 DNA: TGTGCCAGCTCACCACGATCGGGGGGAGGTGACTATGGC. Its translation is CASSPRSGGGDYG. The whole CDR3 sequence reads CASSPRSGGGDYGYTF.

Concerning this clone itself: The read terminates 3 residues ahead of where the CDR3 ends, so the germline J gene completes it. V is TRBV19 and J is TRBJ1-1; 12 nucleotides align to TRBD1. CDR1 LNHDA and CDR2 SQIVND come from the germline V gene (reference sequence). V dropped 2 bases and J dropped 6; count of bases not matched to a gene: 4. The CDR3 runs 15 residues. The CDR3 protein is CASSISGQGAAEAFF. The sequenced part of the CDR3 DNA is TGTGCCAGTAGTATATCGGGACAGGGGGCGGCTGAA.

As to this clone: The junction departs from the called germline gene at one end, perhaps through a read error. The sequence runs out 3 residues before the end of the CDR3; the remainder is reconstructed from the germline J gene. This chain joins TRBV7-7 and TRBJ2-7; 10 bases map to TRBD1. The CDR3 covers 14 residues. Germline loops: CDR1 SSHAT, CDR2 FNYEAQ (reference sequence). The sequenced CDR3 bases are TGTGCTAGCAGCTCCGGGACAGGGGACTACGAG. It is translated as CASSSGTGDYE. The complete CDR3 sequence is CASSSGTGDYEQYF.

Details on this clone: Read sequence stops 3 residues before the CDR3 end, and the germline J gene provides the missing end. J is TRBJ1-2 and V is TRBV5-6; 7 bases agree with TRBD1. The V and J ends lost 0 bases and 5 bases, in that order; junction bases with no gene match: 4. The V gene's germline CDR1 is SGHDT and CDR2 YYEEEE. The CDR3 totals 14 residues. CDR3 amino acids: CASSLGQGLYGYTF. CDR3 bases read: TGTGCCAGCAGCTTGGGACAGGGCTTATATGGC.

In the case of this clone: The read gets to within 3 residues of the CDR3 end, and the germline J gene fills in the rest. V usage is TRBV15 and J usage is TRBJ1-5; tentative D call: TRBD1 (5 bases). CDR1 and CDR2 from the germline V gene are LNHNV and YYDKDF (reference sequence). The CDR3 has 16 amino acids. The V end lost 0 bases, the J end lost 1 base, and 10 bases lay between the germline ends. The CDR3 bases that were read are TGTGCCACCAGCAGAGAGACAGCCTTGAGCAATCAGCCC. Translating gives CATSRETALSNQP. The whole CDR3 protein is CATSRETALSNQPQHF.

Points on this clone: The read ends 3 residues before the CDR3 terminus; that terminus is restored from the germline J gene. The chain recombines TRBV7-2 with TRBJ2-3, with D tentatively TRBD2 (5 bases). Germline CDR1 and CDR2: SGHTA and FQGNSA. This CDR3 region has 14 residues. The V and J ends lost 5 bases and 2 bases respectively, with 11 bases between them. CDR3 sequence: CASSDYPITDTQYF. CDR3 bases read: TGTGCCAGCAGCGACTACCCCATCACAGATACG.

Regarding this clone: Its ends do not fully match the called genes, so a read error is possible. The read ends 3 residues before the CDR3 terminus; that terminus is restored from the germline J gene. The chain combines TRBV7-7 with TRBJ2-7, with D possibly matching TRBD1 (5 bases). Germline V CDR1 and CDR2: SSHAT, FNYEAQ (reference sequence). CDR3 length: 14 amino acids. The CDR3 bases that were read are TGTGCTAGCAGCTTAGTGGGGCCATCCTACGAG. Protein product: CASSLVGPSYE. The whole CDR3 is CASSLVGPSYEQYF.

Details on this clone: The CDR3 extends 3 residues past the end of the read, so its final part is completed from the germline J gene. The V and J genes are TRBV20-1 and TRBJ2-7; 11 bases are a match to TRBD2. Germline V gene lookup returns CDR1 DFQATT and CDR2 SNEGSKA (reference sequence). The CDR3 has 15 residues. Trimming cost V 3 bases and J 3 bases; bases outside gene matches: 7. CDR3 region: CSASSSSGGYYEQYF. Incomplete CDR3 DNA: TGCAGTGCTAGCTCCTCTAGCGGGGGGTACTACGAG.

Remarks on this clone: The sequence runs out 3 residues before the end of the CDR3; the remainder is reconstructed from the germline J gene. The chain combines TRBV11-2 with TRBJ1-4; a weak D match, TRBD1 (5 bases). Germline CDR1 reads SGHAT; CDR2 reads FQNNGV. V lost 5 bases and J 9 bases, leaving 19 bases between the germline ends. This CDR3 has 15 residues. The part of the CDR3 DNA that was read is TGTGCCAGCAGCGTAATCCGAGGGGATCACAAAAAA. Its protein is CASSVIRGDHKK. In full, the CDR3 is CASSVIRGDHKKLFF.

Concerning this clone itself: The read ends 3 residues before the CDR3 terminus; that terminus is restored from the germline J gene. V gene TRBV19 combines with J gene TRBJ1-3; tentatively, D is TRBD1 (5 bases). Trimming stripped 5 bases from V and 4 bases from J, with 12 bases between. The CDR3 totals 14 residues. The germline V gene encodes CDR1 LNHDA and CDR2 SQIVND (reference sequence). Partial CDR3 DNA: TGTGCCAGTAGTGTCCCGGGACTAGGAAACACC. It is translated as CASSVPGLGNT. The CDR3 reads in full as CASSVPGLGNTIYF.

Considering frequency, this clone is medium-sized. The read stops 3 residues short of the end of the CDR3; the missing end is completed from the germline J gene. The J gene is TRBJ2-4, the V gene TRBV19; weak D call: TRBD2 (6 bases). The germline V gene has CDR1 LNHDA and CDR2 SQIVND (reference sequence). This CDR3 comprises 16 residues. V lost 3 bases to trimming and J lost 3 bases, with 15 bases between them. The CDR3 DNA, read in part, is TGTGCCAGTAGTATCCATTATCTCGGGGGCAAAAACATT. Its protein is CASSIHYLGGKNI. The whole CDR3 sequence reads CASSIHYLGGKNIQYF.

Concerning this clone itself: The observed sequence ends 3 residues before the CDR3 terminus, with the missing tail filled in from the germline J gene. This chain uses TRBV19 with TRBJ2-2; TRBD2 agrees at 8 bases. V shed 7 bases, J shed 1 base, and the junction held 5 bases outside the gene matches. The CDR3 covers 15 residues. The germline gives CDR1 LNHDA, CDR2 SQIVND (reference sequence). The chain's CDR3 is CASNLAGLNTGELFF. CDR3 DNA (partial): TGTGCCAGTAACTTAGCGGGGTTGAACACCGGGGAG. The full variable domain, rest sourced from reference TRBV19 and TRBJ2-2, is DGGITQSPKYLFRKEGQNVTLSCEQNLNHDAMYWYRQDPGQGLRLIYYSQIVNDFQKGDIAEGYSVSREKKESFPLTVTSAQKNPTAFYLCASNLAGLNTGELFFGEGSRLTVL.

Concerning this clone itself: The read comes to an end 3 residues before the CDR3 does, leaving the germline J gene to fill in the end. The chain couples TRBV13 to TRBJ1-6, with 8 bases that match TRBD1. Per the germline V gene, CDR1 is PRHDT and CDR2 is FYEKMQ (reference sequence). Trimming cost V 6 bases and J 10 bases; bases outside gene matches: 11. This CDR3 contains 15 residues. CDR3 bases read: TGTGCCAGCAGAAGGGGACAGGTAGTGTTCTCACCC. This gives the protein CASRRGQVVFSP. The whole CDR3 sequence is CASRRGQVVFSPLHF.

Remarks on this clone: Coverage ceases 3 residues before the CDR3 finishes, and the germline J gene fills in the end. The rearrangement joins TRBV19 to TRBJ2-5, with D possibly being TRBD2 (6 bases). Germline CDR1 is LNHDA and CDR2 is SQIVND (reference sequence). CDR3 size: 13 residues. V was clipped by 6 bases and J by 4 bases, with 12 bases between them. The sequenced CDR3 bases are TGTGCCAGTAGGGCGGGGAACGGAGAGACC. Translated, it gives CASRAGNGET. The whole CDR3 sequence is CASRAGNGETQYF.

A word on this clone: Sequencing ends 3 residues short of the CDR3 end; the germline J gene provides the rest. The chain recombines TRBV2 with TRBJ2-2; unclear D gene. Trimming left V 0 bases short and J 6 bases short, with 8 bases between. This CDR3 is built from 14 residues. Germline-derived CDR1 and CDR2 are SNHLY and FYNNEI. The CDR3: CASSEALQAGELFF. Partial CDR3 DNA: TGTGCCAGCAGTGAAGCGCTTCAGGCCGGGGAG.